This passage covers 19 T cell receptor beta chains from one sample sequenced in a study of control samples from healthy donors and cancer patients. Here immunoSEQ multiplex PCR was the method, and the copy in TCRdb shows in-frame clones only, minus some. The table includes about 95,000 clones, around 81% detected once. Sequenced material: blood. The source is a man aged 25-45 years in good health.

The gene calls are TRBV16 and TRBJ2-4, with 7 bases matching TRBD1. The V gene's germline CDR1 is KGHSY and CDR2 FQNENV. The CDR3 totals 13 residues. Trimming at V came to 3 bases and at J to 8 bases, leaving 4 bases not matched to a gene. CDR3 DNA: TGTGCCAGCAGCCATGAGGGGGCAGACATTCAGTACTTC. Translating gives CASSHEGADIQYF.

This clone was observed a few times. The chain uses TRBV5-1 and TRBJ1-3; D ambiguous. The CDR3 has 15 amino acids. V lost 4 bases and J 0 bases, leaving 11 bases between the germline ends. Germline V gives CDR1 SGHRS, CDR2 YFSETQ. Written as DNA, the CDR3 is TGCGCCAGCAGCCCCCAGCCCGACTCTGGAAACACCATATATTTT. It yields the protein CASSPQPDSGNTIYF.

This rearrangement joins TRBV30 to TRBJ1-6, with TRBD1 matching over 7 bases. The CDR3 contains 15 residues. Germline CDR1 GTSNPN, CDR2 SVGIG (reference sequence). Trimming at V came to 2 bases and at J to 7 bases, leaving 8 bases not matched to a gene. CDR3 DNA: TGTGCCTGGAGTATAGTAGGCAGGGGGAATTCACCCCTCCACTTT. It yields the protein CAWSIVGRGNSPLHF.

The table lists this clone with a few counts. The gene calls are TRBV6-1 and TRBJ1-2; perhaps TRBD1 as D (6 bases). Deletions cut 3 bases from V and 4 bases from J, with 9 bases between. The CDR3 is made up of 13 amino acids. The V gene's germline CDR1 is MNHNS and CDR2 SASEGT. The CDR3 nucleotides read TGTGCCAGCAGTGAGGGGGCGGGCTATGGCTACACCTTC. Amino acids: CASSEGAGYGYTF.

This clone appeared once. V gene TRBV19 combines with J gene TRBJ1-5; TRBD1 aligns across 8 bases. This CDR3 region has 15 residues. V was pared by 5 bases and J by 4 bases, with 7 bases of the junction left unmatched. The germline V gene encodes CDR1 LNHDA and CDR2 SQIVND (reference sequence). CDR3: CASSPRDRFNQPQHF. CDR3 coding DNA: TGTGCCAGTAGTCCCCGGGACAGGTTTAATCAGCCCCAGCATTTT.

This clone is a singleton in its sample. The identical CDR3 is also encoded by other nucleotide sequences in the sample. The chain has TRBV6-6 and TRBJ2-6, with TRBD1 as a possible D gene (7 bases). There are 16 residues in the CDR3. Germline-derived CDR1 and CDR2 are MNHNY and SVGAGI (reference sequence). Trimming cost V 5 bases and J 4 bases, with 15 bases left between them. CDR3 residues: CASSGGGAGGANVLTF. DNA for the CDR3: TGTGCCAGCAGTGGAGGGGGCGCGGGGGGGGCCAACGTCCTGACTTTC.

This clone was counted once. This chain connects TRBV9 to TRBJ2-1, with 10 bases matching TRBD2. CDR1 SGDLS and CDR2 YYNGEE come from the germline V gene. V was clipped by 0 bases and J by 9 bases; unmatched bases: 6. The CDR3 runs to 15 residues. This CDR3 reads CASSVGSGGAFEQFF. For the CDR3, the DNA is TGTGCCAGCAGCGTAGGGAGCGGGGGGGCTTTTGAGCAGTTCTTC.

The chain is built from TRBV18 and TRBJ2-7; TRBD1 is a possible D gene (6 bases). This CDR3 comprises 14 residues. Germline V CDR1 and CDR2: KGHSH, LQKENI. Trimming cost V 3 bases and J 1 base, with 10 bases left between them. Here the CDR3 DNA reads TGTGCCAGCTCACCCTCCAGGGGATCCTACGAGCAGTACTTC. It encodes CASSPSRGSYEQYF.

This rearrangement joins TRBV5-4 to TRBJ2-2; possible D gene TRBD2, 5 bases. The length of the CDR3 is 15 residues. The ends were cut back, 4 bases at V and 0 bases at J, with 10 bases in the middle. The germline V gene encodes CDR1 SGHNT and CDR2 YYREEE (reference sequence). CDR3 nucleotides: TGTGCCAGCAGCCCCCAGCGGACGAACACCGGGGAGCTGTTTTTT. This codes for CASSPQRTNTGELFF.

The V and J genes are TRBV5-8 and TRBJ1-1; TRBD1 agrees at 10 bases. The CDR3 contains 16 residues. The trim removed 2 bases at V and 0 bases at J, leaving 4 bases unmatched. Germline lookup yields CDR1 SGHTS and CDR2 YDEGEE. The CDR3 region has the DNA TGTGCCAGCAGCTTCGGACAGGGGGTCCTGAACACTGAAGCTTTCTTT. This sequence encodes CASSFGQGVLNTEAFF.

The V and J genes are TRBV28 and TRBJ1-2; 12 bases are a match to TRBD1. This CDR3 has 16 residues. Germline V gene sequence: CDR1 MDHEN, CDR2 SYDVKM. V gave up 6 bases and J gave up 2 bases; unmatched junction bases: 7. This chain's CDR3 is CASRRSGTGGNYGYTF. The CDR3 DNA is TGTGCCAGCAGGCGTTCCGGGACAGGGGGCAACTATGGCTACACCTTC.

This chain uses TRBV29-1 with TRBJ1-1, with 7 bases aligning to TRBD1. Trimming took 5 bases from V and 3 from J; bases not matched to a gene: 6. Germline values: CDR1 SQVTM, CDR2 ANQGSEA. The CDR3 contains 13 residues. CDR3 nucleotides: TGCAGCGTTACCACAGGGGAACACACTGAAGCTTTCTTT. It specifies CSVTTGEHTEAFF.

The DNA of the CDR3 is TGTGCCAGCACAGGGGGCCTAGCTAACTATGGCTACACCTTC. Its protein is CASTGGLANYGYTF. V and J are TRBV2 and TRBJ1-2; 8 positions match TRBD1. The ends lost 7 bases at V and 0 bases at J; junction bases unmatched: 4. Germline assignment: CDR1 SNHLY and CDR2 FYNNEI. The length of the CDR3 is 14 residues.

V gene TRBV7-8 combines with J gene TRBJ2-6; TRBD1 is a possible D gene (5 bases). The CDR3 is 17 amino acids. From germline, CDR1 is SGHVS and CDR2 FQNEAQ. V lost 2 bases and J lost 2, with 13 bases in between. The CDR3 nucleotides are TGTGCCAGCAGCTTAAGAGCTCAGGGTACTGGGGCCAACGTCCTGACTTTC. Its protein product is CASSLRAQGTGANVLTF.

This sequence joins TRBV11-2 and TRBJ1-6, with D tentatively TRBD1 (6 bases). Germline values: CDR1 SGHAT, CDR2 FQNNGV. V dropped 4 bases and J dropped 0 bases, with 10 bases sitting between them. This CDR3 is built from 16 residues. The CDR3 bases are TGTGCCAGCAGCTCAACAGGGAGCTCCTATAATTCACCCCTCCACTTT. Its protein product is CASSSTGSSYNSPLHF.

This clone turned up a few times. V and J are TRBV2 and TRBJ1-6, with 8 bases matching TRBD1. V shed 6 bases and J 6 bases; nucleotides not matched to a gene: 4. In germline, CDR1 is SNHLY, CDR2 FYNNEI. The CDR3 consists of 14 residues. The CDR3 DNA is TGTGCCAGCAGCAAGGACAGGGTTAATTCACCCCTCCACTTT. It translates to CASSKDRVNSPLHF.

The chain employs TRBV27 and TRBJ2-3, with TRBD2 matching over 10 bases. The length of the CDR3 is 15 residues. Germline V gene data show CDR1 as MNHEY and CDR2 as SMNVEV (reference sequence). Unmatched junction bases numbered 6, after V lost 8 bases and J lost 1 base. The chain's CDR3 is CASRTLAGRTDTQYF. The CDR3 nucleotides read TGTGCCAGCCGGACACTAGCGGGGCGCACAGATACGCAGTATTTT.

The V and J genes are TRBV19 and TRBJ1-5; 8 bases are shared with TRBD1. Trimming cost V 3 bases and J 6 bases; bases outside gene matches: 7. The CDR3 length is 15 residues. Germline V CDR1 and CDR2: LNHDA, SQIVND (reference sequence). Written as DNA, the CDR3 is TGTGCCAGTAGTATGACAGGGGCGGGAGGTCAGCCCCAGCATTTT. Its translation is CASSMTGAGGQPQHF.

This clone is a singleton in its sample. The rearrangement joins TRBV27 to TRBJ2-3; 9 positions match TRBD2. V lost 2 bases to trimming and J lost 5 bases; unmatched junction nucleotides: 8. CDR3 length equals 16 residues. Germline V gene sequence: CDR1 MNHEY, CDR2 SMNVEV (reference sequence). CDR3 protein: CASSLGGGGAVDTQYF. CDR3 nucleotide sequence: TGTGCCAGCAGTTTAGGGGGCGGGGGGGCCGTAGATACGCAGTATTTT.